This T cell receptor beta chain was sequenced for a study of OX40 agonist ivuxolimab in advanced cancers. Across the whole study: Dose-escalation subjects each had hepatocellular carcinoma, melanoma, renal cell or head and neck cancer.

Sequenced by immunoSEQ multiplex PCR; TCRdb stores in-frame clones only, minus some. The repertoire holds 25,000 to 30,000 clones, with roughly nine tenths as singletons. The sample holds one count of this clone. The CDR3 spans 14 residues. The germline CDR1 and CDR2 sequences are MNHNS and SASEGT. V was trimmed by 4 bases and J by 5 bases, leaving 14 bases between them. Baseline, cycle 4 day 1, and cycle 7 day 1 were the blood sampling points. The V call is TRBV6-1, the J call TRBJ1-1, with D hard to call. Sample: CD4+ or CD8+ T cells sorted from blood, taken in a trial of the OX40 agonist ivuxolimab. This TCR came from an adult with an advanced solid tumor such as melanoma, head and neck, liver or kidney cancer. CDR3 bases: TGTGCCAGCAGTGTCGGCCGGGTAGTGACTGAAGCTTTCTTT. Residues: CASSVGRVVTEAFF.